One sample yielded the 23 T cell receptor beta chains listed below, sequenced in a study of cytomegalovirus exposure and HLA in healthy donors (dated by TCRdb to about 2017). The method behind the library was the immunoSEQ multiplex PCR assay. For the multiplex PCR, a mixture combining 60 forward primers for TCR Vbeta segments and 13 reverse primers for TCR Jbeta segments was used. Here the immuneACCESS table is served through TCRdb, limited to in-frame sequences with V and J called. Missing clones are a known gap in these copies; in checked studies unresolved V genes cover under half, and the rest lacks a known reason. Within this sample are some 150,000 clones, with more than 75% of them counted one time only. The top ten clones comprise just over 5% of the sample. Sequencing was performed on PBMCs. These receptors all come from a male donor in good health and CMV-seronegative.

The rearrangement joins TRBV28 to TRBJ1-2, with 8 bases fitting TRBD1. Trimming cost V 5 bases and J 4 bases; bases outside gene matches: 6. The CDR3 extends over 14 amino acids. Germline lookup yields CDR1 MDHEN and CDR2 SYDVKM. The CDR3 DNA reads TGTGCCAGCAGTGCTCAGGGGGCGATCTATGGCTACACCTTC. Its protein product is CASSAQGAIYGYTF.

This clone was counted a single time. The CDR3 DNA is TGTGCCAGCCGGGACTTGAGCTCCTATAATTCACCCCTCCACTTT. Its protein is CASRDLSSYNSPLHF. The chain carries TRBV19 and TRBJ1-6; tentative D call: TRBD1 (5 bases). Deletions cut 9 bases from V and 0 bases from J, with 12 bases between. The CDR3 runs 15 residues. Germline V gene lookup returns CDR1 LNHDA and CDR2 SQIVND (reference sequence). Together with reference TRBV19 and TRBJ1-6, the CDR3 gives the full variable domain: DGGITQSPKYLFRKEGQNVTLSCEQNLNHDAMYWYRQDPGQGLRLIYYSQIVNDFQKGDIAEGYSVSREKKESFPLTVTSAQKNPTAFYLCASRDLSSYNSPLHFGNGTRLTVT.

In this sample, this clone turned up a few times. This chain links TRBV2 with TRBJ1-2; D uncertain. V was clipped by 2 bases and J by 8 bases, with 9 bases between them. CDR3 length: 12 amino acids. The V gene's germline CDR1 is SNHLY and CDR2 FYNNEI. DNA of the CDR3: TGTGCCAGCAGTGAAACTAGGGAGGGCTACACCTTC. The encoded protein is CASSETREGYTF.

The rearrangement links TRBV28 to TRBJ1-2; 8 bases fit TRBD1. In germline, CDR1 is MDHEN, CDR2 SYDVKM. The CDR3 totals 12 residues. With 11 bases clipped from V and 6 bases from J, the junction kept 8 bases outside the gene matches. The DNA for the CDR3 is TGTGCCGGGGGGCAGGGGGCTAATGGCTACACCTTC. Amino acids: CAGGQGANGYTF.

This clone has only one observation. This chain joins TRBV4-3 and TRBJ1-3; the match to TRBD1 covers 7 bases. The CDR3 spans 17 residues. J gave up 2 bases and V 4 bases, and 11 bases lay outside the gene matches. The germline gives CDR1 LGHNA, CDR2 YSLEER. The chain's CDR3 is CASSRSPGGGPGNTIYF. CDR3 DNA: TGCGCCAGCAGCCGCTCCCCGGGAGGGGGCCCTGGAAACACCATATATTTT.

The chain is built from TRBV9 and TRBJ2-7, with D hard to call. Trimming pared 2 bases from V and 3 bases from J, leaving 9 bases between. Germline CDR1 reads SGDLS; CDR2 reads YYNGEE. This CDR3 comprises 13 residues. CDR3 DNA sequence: TGTGCCAGCAGCGTCTCAGAACACTACGAGCAGTACTTC. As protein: CASSVSEHYEQYF.

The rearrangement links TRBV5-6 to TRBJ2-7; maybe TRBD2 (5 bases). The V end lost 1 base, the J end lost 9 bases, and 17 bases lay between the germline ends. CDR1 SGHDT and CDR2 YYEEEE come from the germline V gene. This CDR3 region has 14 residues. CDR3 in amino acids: CASSLQSRERSQYF. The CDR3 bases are TGTGCCAGCAGCTTGCAGTCTAGAGAGCGGTCGCAGTACTTC.

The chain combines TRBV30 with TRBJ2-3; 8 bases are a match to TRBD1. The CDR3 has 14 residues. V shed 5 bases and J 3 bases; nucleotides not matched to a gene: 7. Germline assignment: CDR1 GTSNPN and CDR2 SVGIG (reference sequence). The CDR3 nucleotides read TGTGCCTGGGCGGACAGGGTGGGGACAGATACGCAGTATTTT. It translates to CAWADRVGTDTQYF. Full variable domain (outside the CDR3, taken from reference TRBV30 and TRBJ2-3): SQTIHQWPATLVQPVGSPLSLECTVEGTSNPNLYWYRQAAGRGLQLLFYSVGIGQISSEVPQNLSASRPQDRQFILSSKKLLLSDSGFYLCAWADRVGTDTQYFGPGTRLTVL.

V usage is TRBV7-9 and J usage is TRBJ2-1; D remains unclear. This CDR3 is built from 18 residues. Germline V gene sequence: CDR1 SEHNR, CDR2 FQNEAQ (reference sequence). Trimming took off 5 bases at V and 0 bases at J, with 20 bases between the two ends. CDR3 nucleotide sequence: TGTGCCAGCAGCCCCCTTTCTGGGTCTCGGAGCTCCTACAATGAGCAGTTCTTC. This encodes CASSPLSGSRSSYNEQFF. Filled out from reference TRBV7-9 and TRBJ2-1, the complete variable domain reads DTGVSQNPRHKITKRGQNVTFRCDPISEHNRLYWYRQTLGQGPEFLTYFQNEAQLEKSRLLSDRFSAERPKGSFSTLEIQRTEQGDSAMYLCASSPLSGSRSSYNEQFFGPGTRLTVL.

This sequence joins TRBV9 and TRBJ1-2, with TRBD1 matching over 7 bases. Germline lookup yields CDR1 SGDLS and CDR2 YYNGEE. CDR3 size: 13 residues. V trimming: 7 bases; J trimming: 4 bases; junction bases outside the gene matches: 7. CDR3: CASGQQGGYGYTF. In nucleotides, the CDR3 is TGTGCCAGCGGCCAGCAGGGGGGCTATGGCTACACCTTC.

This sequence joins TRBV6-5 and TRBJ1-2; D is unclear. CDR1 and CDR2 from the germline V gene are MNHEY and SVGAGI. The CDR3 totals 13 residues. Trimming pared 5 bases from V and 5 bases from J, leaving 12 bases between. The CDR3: CASSTDYLYGYTF. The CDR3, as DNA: TGTGCCAGCAGTACTGACTACTTGTATGGCTACACCTTC.

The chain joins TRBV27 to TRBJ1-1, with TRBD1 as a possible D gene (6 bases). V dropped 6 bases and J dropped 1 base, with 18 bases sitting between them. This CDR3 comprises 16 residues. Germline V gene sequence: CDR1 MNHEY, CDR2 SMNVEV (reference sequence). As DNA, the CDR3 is TGTGCCAGCAGGCGACAGGCACTCCAGGAGAACACTGAAGCTTTCTTT. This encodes CASRRQALQENTEAFF.

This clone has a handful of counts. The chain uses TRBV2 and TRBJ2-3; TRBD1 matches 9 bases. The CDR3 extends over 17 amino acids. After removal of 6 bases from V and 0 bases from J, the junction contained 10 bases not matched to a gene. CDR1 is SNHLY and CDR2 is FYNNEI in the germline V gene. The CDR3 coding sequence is TGTGCCAGCAGCCGATCCGGGACAGGGTATAGCACAGATACGCAGTATTTT. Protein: CASSRSGTGYSTDTQYF.

CDR3 bases: TGTGCCTGGACCCCGGGGGCGGGTGCGGGGGAGCAGTACTTC. Translation: CAWTPGAGAGEQYF. V and J are TRBV30 and TRBJ2-5; possible D gene TRBD2, 7 bases. This CDR3 has 14 amino acids. Germline CDR1 GTSNPN, CDR2 SVGIG (reference sequence). Between the trimmed V and J ends, which lost 4 bases and 11 bases, there was a span of 23 bases. Combining the CDR3 with reference TRBV30 and TRBJ2-5 gives the whole variable domain SQTIHQWPATLVQPVGSPLSLECTVEGTSNPNLYWYRQAAGRGLQLLFYSVGIGQISSEVPQNLSASRPQDRQFILSSKKLLLSDSGFYLCAWTPGAGAGEQYFGPGTRLLVL.

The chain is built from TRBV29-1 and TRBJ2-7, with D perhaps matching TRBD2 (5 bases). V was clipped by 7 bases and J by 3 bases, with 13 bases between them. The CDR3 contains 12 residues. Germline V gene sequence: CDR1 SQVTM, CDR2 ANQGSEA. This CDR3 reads CSGGDRRYEQYF. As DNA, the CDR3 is TGCAGCGGGGGAGATAGGCGCTACGAGCAGTACTTC.

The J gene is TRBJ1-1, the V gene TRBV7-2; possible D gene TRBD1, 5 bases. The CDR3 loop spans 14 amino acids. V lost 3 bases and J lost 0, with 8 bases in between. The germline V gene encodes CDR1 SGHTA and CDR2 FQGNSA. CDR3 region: CASSLGGLNTEAFF. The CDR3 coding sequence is TGTGCCAGCAGCTTGGGGGGGTTGAACACTGAAGCTTTCTTT. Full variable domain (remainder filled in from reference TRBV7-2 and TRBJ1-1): GAGVSQSPSNKVTEKGKDVELRCDPISGHTALYWYRQSLGQGLEFLIYFQGNSAPDKSGLPSDRFSAERTGGSVSTLTIQRTQQEDSAVYLCASSLGGLNTEAFFGQGTRLTVV.

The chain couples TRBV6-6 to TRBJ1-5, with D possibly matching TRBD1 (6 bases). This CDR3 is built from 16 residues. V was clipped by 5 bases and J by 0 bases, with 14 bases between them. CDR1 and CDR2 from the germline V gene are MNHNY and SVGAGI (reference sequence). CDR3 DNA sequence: TGTGCCAGCAGTCGCGGACAGCTCGATAGCAATCAGCCCCAGCATTTT. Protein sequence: CASSRGQLDSNQPQHF.

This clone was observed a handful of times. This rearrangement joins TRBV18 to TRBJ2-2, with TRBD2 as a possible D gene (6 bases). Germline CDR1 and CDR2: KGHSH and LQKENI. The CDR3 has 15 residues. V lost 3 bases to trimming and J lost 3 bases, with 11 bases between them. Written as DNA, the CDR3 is TGTGCCAGCTCACCGGGACCGGGGGACACCGGGGAGCTGTTTTTT. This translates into CASSPGPGDTGELFF.

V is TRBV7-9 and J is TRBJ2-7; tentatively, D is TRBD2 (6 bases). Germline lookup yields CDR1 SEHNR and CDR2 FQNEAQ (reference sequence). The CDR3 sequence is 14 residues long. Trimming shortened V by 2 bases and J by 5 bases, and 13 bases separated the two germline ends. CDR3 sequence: CASSLLLADNEQYF. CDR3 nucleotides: TGTGCCAGCAGCTTATTACTAGCTGATAACGAGCAGTACTTC.

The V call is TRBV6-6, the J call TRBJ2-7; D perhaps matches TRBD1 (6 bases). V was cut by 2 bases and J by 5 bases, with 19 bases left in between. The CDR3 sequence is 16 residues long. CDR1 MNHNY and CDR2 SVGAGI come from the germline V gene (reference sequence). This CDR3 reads CASSYPSSGHPDEQYF. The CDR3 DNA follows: TGTGCCAGCAGTTACCCCTCCTCGGGACACCCGGACGAGCAGTACTTC.

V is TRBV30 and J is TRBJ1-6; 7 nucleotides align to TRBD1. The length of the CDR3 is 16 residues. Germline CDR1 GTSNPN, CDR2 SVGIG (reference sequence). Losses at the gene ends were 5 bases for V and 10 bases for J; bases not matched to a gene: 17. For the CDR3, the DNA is TGTGCCTGGTCCTTTGGTGTAGGGACAGCAGACTCACCCCTCCACTTT. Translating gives CAWSFGVGTADSPLHF.

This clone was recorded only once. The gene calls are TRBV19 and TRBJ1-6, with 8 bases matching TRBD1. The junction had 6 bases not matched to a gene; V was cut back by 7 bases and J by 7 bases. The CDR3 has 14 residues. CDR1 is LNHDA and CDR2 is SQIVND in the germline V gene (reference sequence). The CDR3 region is CASTVTGGNSPLHF. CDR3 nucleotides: TGTGCCAGTACCGTCACAGGGGGAAATTCACCCCTCCACTTT. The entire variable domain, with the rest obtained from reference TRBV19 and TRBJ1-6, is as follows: DGGITQSPKYLFRKEGQNVTLSCEQNLNHDAMYWYRQDPGQGLRLIYYSQIVNDFQKGDIAEGYSVSREKKESFPLTVTSAQKNPTAFYLCASTVTGGNSPLHFGNGTRLTVT.

As DNA, the CDR3 is TGTGCCTCGTCCAGGGGGAAAAGCTCCTACGAGCAGTACTTC. Its translation is CASSRGKSSYEQYF. The chain links TRBV30 to TRBJ2-7; 7 nucleotides match TRBD1. CDR1 and CDR2 (germline): GTSNPN, SVGIG (reference sequence). The CDR3 is 14 residues long. V trimming: 7 bases; J trimming: 0 bases; junction bases outside the gene matches: 9.